This TCR beta chain was recovered during a study of shared clonotypes between healthy human individuals. Germline V gene data show CDR1 as SGHRS and CDR2 as YFSETQ. The V end lost 4 bases, the J end lost 0 bases, and 11 bases lay between the germline ends. The CDR3 covers 14 residues. In the case of this clone: Its cognate antigen is unknown.

Sequencing was performed with immunoSEQ multiplex PCR; in TCRdb, only in-frame clones are kept and a portion is missing. The table records approximately 640,000 clones, approximately 79% of them present only once. Findings of the study overall: The rarefaction results pointed to incomplete sorted-subset sequencing despite large depth.

The V gene is TRBV5-1, the J gene TRBJ2-7; weak D call: TRBD2 (6 bases). Sequenced material: memory CD4+ T cells sorted from blood. The subset here: CD45RA-negative fraction. This TCR was sampled from a woman between 25 and 40 years old in good health. This CDR3 reads CASSGGMSSYEQYF. The CDR3 DNA sequence: TGCGCCAGCAGCGGCGGGATGAGCTCCTACGAGCAGTACTTC. Combining the CDR3 with reference TRBV5-1 and TRBJ2-7 gives the whole variable domain KAGVTQTPRYLIKTRGQQVTLSCSPISGHRSVSWYQQTPGQGLQFLFEYFSETQRNKGNFPGRFSGRQFSNSRSEMNVSTLELGDSALYLCASSGGMSSYEQYFGPGTRLTVT.